Each of the 10 T cell receptor beta chains below was sequenced from the same sample in a study of T cell responses to AZD1222 COVID-19 vaccine. Measured with immunoSEQ multiplex PCR; TCRdb has only the in-frame clones, and not every one. The sample lists 100,000 to 150,000 clones, about 90% occurring once. Here the sequenced sample was peripheral blood, taken on day 0 of AZD1222 vaccination. The receptors were sampled from an adult in good health.

The V gene is TRBV5-1, the J gene TRBJ1-2; D is possibly TRBD1 (6 bases). V was clipped by 1 base and J by 3 bases, with 10 bases between them. CDR3 length: 14 residues. Germline V gene data show CDR1 as SGHRS and CDR2 as YFSETQ. CDR3 protein: CASSLFSGDYGYTF. The CDR3 nucleotides read TGCGCCAGCAGCTTGTTTTCAGGGGACTATGGCTACACCTTC.

This chain connects TRBV6-5 to TRBJ2-3; D could derive from TRBD1 or TRBD2 (5 bases each). The CDR3 has 14 residues. V lost 6 bases and J lost 5, with 15 bases in between. Germline CDR1 is MNHEY and CDR2 is SVGAGI. CDR3 DNA: TGTGCCAGCAGCCGAGGACTCCAGGGAGATACGCAGTATTTT. It is translated as CASSRGLQGDTQYF.

This clone was seen just once. This chain links TRBV18 with TRBJ1-5; TRBD1 is a possible D gene (5 bases). Trimming removed 2 bases from V and 9 bases from J, with 14 bases in between. The germline CDR1 and CDR2 sequences are KGHSH and LQKENI. The CDR3 totals 14 residues. CDR3 sequence reads: CASSPMRGEGPQHF. The CDR3 DNA sequence: TGTGCCAGCTCACCAATGAGAGGGGAGGGGCCCCAGCATTTT.

This clone was seen just once. The rearrangement uses TRBV5-1 and TRBJ1-4; 8 nucleotides match TRBD1. The length of the CDR3 is 16 residues. Germline loops: CDR1 SGHRS, CDR2 YFSETQ. V dropped 0 bases and J dropped 5; count of bases not matched to a gene: 6. This chain's CDR3 is CASSLDGRGRNEKLFF. CDR3 coding DNA: TGCGCCAGCAGCTTGGATGGCAGGGGGCGGAATGAAAAACTGTTTTTT. Filled out from reference TRBV5-1 and TRBJ1-4, the complete variable domain reads KAGVTQTPRYLIKTRGQQVTLSCSPISGHRSVSWYQQTPGQGLQFLFEYFSETQRNKGNFPGRFSGRQFSNSRSEMNVSTLELGDSALYLCASSLDGRGRNEKLFFGSGTQLSVL.

J is TRBJ2-7 and V is TRBV6-2 or TRBV6-3, with D perhaps being TRBD1 or TRBD2 (5 bases each). Trimming pared 6 bases from V and 0 bases from J, leaving 15 bases between. The germline gives CDR1 MNHEY, CDR2 SVGEGT. The CDR3 consists of 15 residues. For the CDR3, the DNA is TGTGCCAGCAGCTTTCAAACCGGGGCCTCCTACGAGCAGTACTTC. Translation: CASSFQTGASYEQYF.

There are a few counts of this clone. The chain joins TRBV11-2 to TRBJ1-6, with D possibly matching TRBD1 (5 bases). The CDR3 totals 16 residues. Trimming removed 5 bases at V and 0 bases at J, with 11 bases between. Germline lookup yields CDR1 SGHAT and CDR2 FQNNGV. CDR3 in amino acids: CASSQDTSSYNSPLHF. In DNA, the CDR3 is TGTGCCAGCAGCCAGGACACAAGCTCCTATAATTCACCCCTCCACTTT.

The chain couples TRBV5-5 to TRBJ2-5, with a possible D match to TRBD1 (6 bases). V lost 4 bases to trimming and J lost 2 bases, with 12 bases between them. Germline loops: CDR1 SGHKS, CDR2 YYEKEE (reference sequence). The CDR3 has 14 amino acids. As DNA, the CDR3 is TGTGCCAGCAGCCCCGGGACAATACAAGAGACCCAGTACTTC. This sequence encodes CASSPGTIQETQYF.

The V gene is TRBV7-9, the J gene TRBJ1-1, with D possibly TRBD1 on 6 matching bases. Between the trimmed V and J ends, which lost 2 bases and 0 bases, there was a span of 10 bases. The length of the CDR3 is 15 residues. Per germline, CDR1 SEHNR and CDR2 FQNEAQ (reference sequence). The CDR3: CASSLIRDMNTEAFF. CDR3 nucleotide sequence: TGTGCCAGCAGCTTAATCCGGGACATGAACACTGAAGCTTTCTTT.

This chain connects TRBV28 to TRBJ1-6; 9 bases match TRBD1. The trim removed 5 bases at V and 9 bases at J, leaving 11 bases unmatched. Germline V gene data show CDR1 as MDHEN and CDR2 as SYDVKM. The CDR3 length is 16 residues. CDR3 nucleotides: TGTGCCAGCAGTAGGGGGTTTGGACAGGGGATTTCACCCCTCCACTTT. Translating gives CASSRGFGQGISPLHF.

As for this clone: Germline and junction disagree at one end, which may indicate a read error. V and J are TRBV3-1 (or the pseudogene TRBV3-2) and TRBJ2-4, with 10 bases aligning to TRBD2. Germline assignment: CDR1 LGHDT and CDR2 YNNKEL (reference sequence). This CDR3 has 17 residues. CDR3 in amino acids: CASTQNLIAGGAGIQYF. The CDR3 DNA reads TGTGCCAGCACCCAAAACCTAATAGCGGGAGGCGCCGGCATTCAGTACTTC.